Following are 30 T cell receptor beta chains from one sample sequenced in a study of blood T cell repertoires in COVID-19. Produced via immunoSEQ multiplex PCR; TCRdb's table is partial and in-frame only. This sample carries about 160,000 clones, around four fifths of them seen once, and the ten largest clones take 7.3%. The sequenced sample consisted of PBMCs or T cells enriched from blood (not recorded which). The receptors stem from a man aged 50-59 years who had recovered from COVID-19.

The rearrangement uses TRBV10-3 and TRBJ1-2, with 7 bases lining up with TRBD1. Per germline, CDR1 ENHRY and CDR2 SYGVKD. The CDR3 contains 14 residues. V shed 4 bases, J shed 4 bases, and the junction held 6 bases outside the gene matches. The CDR3 spells CAISGSTGRYGYTF. Written as DNA, the CDR3 is TGTGCCATCAGTGGCTCGACAGGGCGCTATGGCTACACCTTC.

This chain joins TRBV9 and TRBJ2-7, with D perhaps TRBD1 (6 bases). The CDR3 runs 14 residues. Trimming cost V 3 bases and J 2 bases, with 12 bases left between them. The germline V gene encodes CDR1 SGDLS and CDR2 YYNGEE. The chain's CDR3 is CASSAGELPYEQYF. Here the CDR3 DNA reads TGTGCCAGCAGCGCAGGGGAGTTACCCTACGAGCAGTACTTC.

This CDR3 reads CASGGEGFYGYTF. The CDR3 nucleotides read TGTGCCAGCGGCGGAGAGGGATTCTATGGCTACACCTTC. The chain is built from TRBV27 and TRBJ1-2, with D unclear. Germline loops: CDR1 MNHEY, CDR2 SMNVEV (reference sequence). This CDR3 has 13 residues. With 8 bases removed from V and 4 bases from J, the gap between germline ends came to 14 bases.

About this clone: This specimen includes other DNA sequences encoding the same CDR3. The chain is built from TRBV2 and TRBJ1-5, with a weak D call TRBD1 (6 bases). Germline loops: CDR1 SNHLY, CDR2 FYNNEI. The CDR3 runs 14 residues. Trimming left V 4 bases short and J 3 bases short, with 10 bases between. CDR3 sequence (DNA): TGTGCCAGCAGTGCGGACAGCTACAATCAGCCCCAGCATTTT. This gives the protein CASSADSYNQPQHF.

In this sample, this clone turned up a few times. The chain employs TRBV5-1 and TRBJ1-1; the D gene is possibly TRBD1 (5 bases). Germline V lookup: CDR1 SGHRS, CDR2 YFSETQ. There are 14 residues in the CDR3. Deletions cut 2 bases from V and 0 bases from J, with 8 bases between. The CDR3 sequence is CASSLQDMNTEAFF. CDR3 in DNA: TGCGCCAGCAGCTTACAGGACATGAACACTGAAGCTTTCTTT.

This clone came up once. V and J are TRBV11-2 and TRBJ1-3; D gene unclear. Trimming stripped 1 base from V and 1 base from J, with 8 bases between. CDR3 size: 15 residues. CDR1 SGHAT and CDR2 FQNNGV come from the germline V gene. The CDR3 DNA reads TGTGCCAGCAGCTTAGTAAGAGGTTCTGGAAACACCATATATTTT. It is translated as CASSLVRGSGNTIYF.

The chain employs TRBV19 and TRBJ2-3, with 10 bases identical to TRBD1. Trimming removed 1 base from V and 4 bases from J; junction bases left unmatched: 8. The CDR3 consists of 17 residues. Germline assignment: CDR1 LNHDA and CDR2 SQIVND (reference sequence). This CDR3 is CASSIAGDRGGADTQYF. CDR3 bases: TGTGCCAGTAGTATAGCCGGGGACAGGGGAGGGGCAGATACGCAGTATTTT.

V gene TRBV3-1 (or the pseudogene TRBV3-2) combines with J gene TRBJ1-1; TRBD1 is a possible D gene (6 bases). The germline V gene has CDR1 LGHDT and CDR2 YNNKEL (reference sequence). The CDR3 is 16 amino acids. The V end lost 6 bases, the J end lost 0 bases, and 17 bases lay between the germline ends. The CDR3, as DNA: TGTGCCAGCAGTCGAACCGGGGGGCTCTTGAACACTGAAGCTTTCTTT. Its translation is CASSRTGGLLNTEAFF.

This sequence joins TRBV11-3 and TRBJ2-1; 7 nucleotides agree with TRBD2. V lost 5 bases and J lost 0; bases outside the gene matches: 4. Germline CDR1 and CDR2: SGHNT and YENEEA. This CDR3 contains 15 residues. The CDR3 region has the DNA TGTGCCAGCAGCCCATGGACTAGCTCCTACAATGAGCAGTTCTTC. Amino acids: CASSPWTSSYNEQFF.

The chain links TRBV9 to TRBJ2-3, with 7 bases fitting TRBD1. The ends lost 2 bases at V and 2 bases at J; junction bases unmatched: 5. The germline gives CDR1 SGDLS, CDR2 YYNGEE. The CDR3 has 15 residues. This CDR3 is CASSVGTAHTDTQYF. The CDR3 region has the DNA TGTGCCAGCAGCGTCGGGACAGCACACACAGATACGCAGTATTTT.

This chain connects TRBV7-2 to TRBJ2-1, with a possible D match to TRBD2 (7 bases). The CDR3 extends over 15 amino acids. Germline CDR1 SGHTA, CDR2 FQGNSA. Trimming left V 5 bases short and J 10 bases short, with 21 bases between. The CDR3 nucleotides read TGTGCCAGCAGCGCATCCGGGACTACAGGGTGGGAGCAGTTCTTC. It encodes CASSASGTTGWEQFF.

For the CDR3, the DNA is TGTGCCAGCAGCTTGTGGAGGGAAGAGACCCAGTACTTC. Amino acid sequence: CASSLWREETQYF. This chain uses TRBV5-5 with TRBJ2-5, with a possible D match to TRBD2 (6 bases). Germline CDR1 is SGHKS and CDR2 is YYEKEE (reference sequence). The CDR3 extends over 13 amino acids. The germline V and J ends were trimmed by 1 base and 3 bases, with 7 bases remaining between them.

This clone has a single count. The rearrangement uses TRBV14 and TRBJ1-5; no clear D. The germline V and J ends were trimmed by 1 base and 8 bases, with 9 bases remaining between them. In germline, CDR1 is SGHDN, CDR2 FVKESK. CDR3 length equals 13 residues. The CDR3 is CASSQGVLEPQHF. In DNA form, the CDR3 reads TGTGCCAGCAGCCAAGGCGTGCTAGAGCCCCAGCATTTT.

The chain combines TRBV18 with TRBJ2-5; TRBD1 aligns across 9 bases. This CDR3 contains 15 residues. The junction had 7 bases not matched to a gene; V was cut back by 4 bases and J by 4 bases. Germline CDR1 and CDR2: KGHSH and LQKENI. CDR3: CASSQGQGKGETQYF. In DNA, the CDR3 is TGTGCCAGCTCACAGGGACAGGGAAAAGGAGAGACCCAGTACTTC.

The V call is TRBV30, the J call TRBJ1-5; 7 nucleotides align to TRBD1. CDR1 is GTSNPN and CDR2 is SVGIG in the germline V gene (reference sequence). Unmatched junction bases numbered 5, after V lost 1 base and J lost 5 bases. This CDR3 contains 14 residues. CDR3 nucleotides: TGTGCCTGGAGTGCACCCGGGACAGATCAGCCCCAGCATTTT. The encoded protein is CAWSAPGTDQPQHF. The variable domain in full, with the rest retrieved from reference TRBV30 and TRBJ1-5, is SQTIHQWPATLVQPVGSPLSLECTVEGTSNPNLYWYRQAAGRGLQLLFYSVGIGQISSEVPQNLSASRPQDRQFILSSKKLLLSDSGFYLCAWSAPGTDQPQHFGDGTRLSIL.

Remarks on this clone: Other DNA variants within this sample encode the same CDR3. The rearrangement uses TRBV18 and TRBJ2-7; TRBD1 matches 10 bases. V lost 2 bases to trimming and J lost 4 bases; unmatched junction nucleotides: 2. The CDR3 is 14 residues long. The V gene's germline CDR1 is KGHSH and CDR2 LQKENI. The CDR3 DNA sequence: TGTGCCAGCTCACCAGGGACAGGGGCGTACGAGCAGTACTTC. Amino acids: CASSPGTGAYEQYF.

The chain carries TRBV15 and TRBJ2-6; no reliable D call. The CDR3 is made up of 19 amino acids. Trimming cost V 0 bases and J 0 bases, with 15 bases left between them. Germline V gene sequence: CDR1 LNHNV, CDR2 YYDKDF (reference sequence). Here the CDR3 reads CATSRDRLESSSGANVLTF. The CDR3 nucleotides are TGTGCCACCAGCAGAGATCGTTTAGAAAGTAGCTCTGGGGCCAACGTCCTGACTTTC.

The V gene is TRBV7-9, the J gene TRBJ1-1, with 10 bases lining up with TRBD1. There are 14 residues in the CDR3. Per germline, CDR1 SEHNR and CDR2 FQNEAQ (reference sequence). Losses at the gene ends were 5 bases for V and 7 bases for J; bases not matched to a gene: 7. CDR3 in amino acids: CASSRGQGWGEAFF. The CDR3 DNA is TGTGCCAGCAGCCGGGGACAGGGGTGGGGTGAAGCTTTCTTT. The complete variable domain, with remaining parts taken from reference TRBV7-9 and TRBJ1-1, reads DTGVSQNPRHKITKRGQNVTFRCDPISEHNRLYWYRQTLGQGPEFLTYFQNEAQLEKSRLLSDRFSAERPKGSFSTLEIQRTEQGDSAMYLCASSRGQGWGEAFFGQGTRLTVV.

J is TRBJ1-5 and V is TRBV12-3 or TRBV12-4, with D unresolved. The CDR3 has 13 residues. V was pared by 6 bases and J by 10 bases, with 16 bases between. This CDR3 reads CASSRGRDGPQHF. In nucleotides, the CDR3 is TGTGCCAGCAGCCGCGGTCGGGATGGACCCCAGCATTTT.

The J gene is TRBJ2-1, the V gene TRBV20-1; the match to TRBD2 covers 10 bases. Germline lookup yields CDR1 DFQATT and CDR2 SNEGSKA (reference sequence). After removal of 3 bases from V and 5 bases from J, the junction contained 7 bases not matched to a gene. CDR3 length: 15 amino acids. The CDR3 region is CSASDSGGQNNEQFF. CDR3 DNA sequence: TGCAGTGCTAGTGATAGCGGGGGGCAAAACAATGAGCAGTTCTTC.

The chain uses TRBV10-3 and TRBJ2-2, with a weak D call TRBD1 (5 bases). The CDR3 extends over 17 amino acids. The germline V gene encodes CDR1 ENHRY and CDR2 SYGVKD. The V end was cut by 0 bases, the J end by 7 bases, with 18 bases between. CDR3 sequence: CAISESSRAGQVGELFF. DNA of the CDR3: TGTGCCATCAGTGAGTCGTCTAGGGCAGGGCAAGTCGGGGAGCTGTTTTTT.

This clone showed up just once. The gene calls are TRBV7-2 and TRBJ1-2, with TRBD1 matching over 7 bases. The CDR3 consists of 15 residues. V trimming: 5 bases; J trimming: 3 bases; junction bases outside the gene matches: 9. Germline-derived CDR1 and CDR2 are SGHTA and FQGNSA. The CDR3 protein is CASSPHAGTDYGYTF. CDR3 coding DNA: TGTGCCAGCAGCCCCCACGCCGGGACAGACTATGGCTACACCTTC.

This clone was counted a single time. The V and J genes are TRBV3-1 (or the pseudogene TRBV3-2) and TRBJ2-1; 11 nucleotides align to TRBD1. CDR1 is LGHDT and CDR2 is YNNKEL in the germline V gene (reference sequence). After removal of 1 base from V and 7 bases from J, the junction contained 3 bases not matched to a gene. This CDR3 has 15 amino acids. For the CDR3, the DNA is TGTGCCAGCAGCCAAGCGGGACAGGGGGGGAATGAGCAGTTCTTC. Protein: CASSQAGQGGNEQFF.

The V call is TRBV5-1, the J call TRBJ2-6; 7 nucleotides match TRBD1. This CDR3 comprises 15 residues. The V and J ends lost 1 base and 3 bases, in that order; junction bases with no gene match: 1. CDR1 is SGHRS and CDR2 is YFSETQ in the germline V gene. The CDR3 coding sequence is TGCGCCAGCAGCTTGCAGGGGGTTGGGGCCAACGTCCTGACTTTC. Its translation is CASSLQGVGANVLTF.

The chain recombines TRBV4-1 with TRBJ2-5; 13 bases match TRBD2. After removal of 4 bases from V and 2 bases from J, the junction contained 1 base not matched to a gene. The CDR3 runs to 15 residues. Germline CDR1 reads MGHRA; CDR2 reads YSYEKL. CDR3 loop: CASSPGLAGQETQYF. The CDR3 DNA follows: TGCGCCAGCAGCCCGGGACTAGCGGGGCAAGAGACCCAGTACTTC.

Worth noting for this clone: Within the sample, other DNA sequences also encode this same CDR3. The chain links TRBV7-2 to TRBJ1-2; possible D gene TRBD1, 5 bases. Germline assignment: CDR1 SGHTA and CDR2 FQGNSA. This CDR3 region has 13 residues. V dropped 4 bases and J dropped 5 bases, with 11 bases sitting between them. CDR3 DNA sequence: TGTGCCAGCAGCTCCTCCAGGGTTTATGGCTACACCTTC. Its translation is CASSSSRVYGYTF. The entire variable domain, with the rest obtained from reference TRBV7-2 and TRBJ1-2, is as follows: GAGVSQSPSNKVTEKGKDVELRCDPISGHTALYWYRQSLGQGLEFLIYFQGNSAPDKSGLPSDRFSAERTGGSVSTLTIQRTQQEDSAVYLCASSSSRVYGYTFGSGTRLTVV.

This clone was recorded once. The gene calls are TRBV6-5 and TRBJ2-7, with a tentative D call TRBD1 (6 bases). The V end was cut by 6 bases, the J end by 2 bases, with 11 bases between. Looked up from germline, CDR1 is MNHEY and CDR2 is SVGAGI. The CDR3 is 13 residues long. For the CDR3, the DNA is TGTGCCAGCAGAACCGGACAGACCTACGAGCAGTACTTC. Amino acid sequence: CASRTGQTYEQYF.

The chain couples TRBV5-1 to TRBJ2-3; TRBD1 agrees at 7 bases. Trimming removed 3 bases from V and 4 bases from J; junction bases left unmatched: 8. Germline CDR1 SGHRS, CDR2 YFSETQ. This CDR3 contains 15 residues. The CDR3 sequence is CASSYRQGDADTQYF. CDR3 in DNA: TGCGCCAGCAGCTACAGGCAGGGGGATGCAGATACGCAGTATTTT.

J is TRBJ2-2 and V is TRBV29-1, with 8 nucleotides matching TRBD1. Trimming removed 4 bases from V and 0 bases from J; junction bases left unmatched: 4. This CDR3 is built from 15 residues. The germline CDR1 and CDR2 sequences are SQVTM and ANQGSEA. The CDR3 protein is CSVAGGQSNTGELFF. The CDR3 DNA is TGCAGCGTTGCAGGGGGCCAATCGAACACCGGGGAGCTGTTTTTT.

This clone came up once. The chain uses TRBV10-3 and TRBJ2-7; TRBD2 matches 9 bases. This CDR3 contains 12 residues. Germline CDR1 is ENHRY and CDR2 is SYGVKD. The DNA for the CDR3 is TGTGCAGCGGGGGGCCACTCCTACGAGCAGTACTTC. This encodes CAAGGHSYEQYF.